This paragraph reports one T cell receptor (beta chain). The V gene's germline CDR1 is SGHAT and CDR2 FQDESV (reference sequence). V lost 5 bases and J 4 bases, leaving 17 bases between the germline ends. The CDR3 is 15 amino acids. This entry belongs to a study of regulatory dendritic cells for organ transplantation. Here immunoSEQ multiplex PCR was the method, and the copy in TCRdb shows in-frame clones only, minus some. There are under 40,000 clones in the sample; 75% to 95% occur only once, and about 0.11% lies in the top ten. What was sequenced was naive CD8+ T cells from blood. The sample's subset: CD45RA+ naive T cells. This sequence was found in a human donor in good health. The chain joins TRBV11-1 to TRBJ1-2; weak D call: TRBD1 (5 bases). CDR3 nucleotide sequence: TGTGCCAGCAGCATGTGGGACGGAGGGTCCTATGGCTACACCTTC. Residues: CASSMWDGGSYGYTF.